The 10 T cell receptor beta chains listed next were all sequenced from one sample in a study of blood T cell repertoires in COVID-19. Only in-frame clones appear in the TCRdb table, and some are missing; sequencing was by immunoSEQ multiplex PCR. The table lists 250,000 to 300,000 clones, about nine tenths of them singletons. Sequencing was done on a sample of peripheral blood. Receptor source: a man in his forties or fifties with acute or convalescent COVID-19.

The chain is built from TRBV5-6 and TRBJ1-6; 9 bases are a match to TRBD1. Germline V gene sequence: CDR1 SGHDT, CDR2 YYEEEE. The CDR3 is made up of 15 amino acids. The ends lost 3 bases at V and 7 bases at J; junction bases unmatched: 5. CDR3 sequence reads: CASSWAGTGNSPLHF. The CDR3 bases are TGTGCCAGCAGCTGGGCCGGGACAGGGAATTCACCCCTCCACTTT.

This chain joins TRBV5-4 and TRBJ2-3, with TRBD2 matching over 16 bases. There are 18 residues in the CDR3. After removal of 4 bases from V and 0 bases from J, the junction contained 5 bases not matched to a gene. Germline V gene lookup returns CDR1 SGHNT and CDR2 YYREEE (reference sequence). The CDR3 here is CASSPGTSGGASTDTQYF. Here the CDR3 DNA reads TGTGCCAGCAGCCCTGGGACTAGCGGGGGGGCTAGCACAGATACGCAGTATTTT.

This chain joins TRBV9 and TRBJ1-2, with TRBD1 as a possible D gene (5 bases). This CDR3 is 14 amino acids long. Per the germline V gene, CDR1 is SGDLS and CDR2 is YYNGEE. Trimming cost V 4 bases and J 11 bases, with 21 bases left between them. CDR3 residues: CASSPDGTFFWYTF. In nucleotides, the CDR3 is TGTGCCAGCAGCCCCGACGGGACTTTTTTCTGGTACACCTTC.

V and J are TRBV7-8 and TRBJ1-5, with TRBD1 matching 8 bases. Germline V CDR1 and CDR2: SGHVS, FQNEAQ. Germline trimming cut 6 bases from V and 7 bases from J; bases unmatched to any gene: 8. The CDR3 is made up of 14 amino acids. Here the CDR3 DNA reads TGTGCCAGCAGTCCCACAGGGGGGAACCAGCCCCAGCATTTT. Amino acid sequence: CASSPTGGNQPQHF. Full variable domain (remainder filled in from reference TRBV7-8 and TRBJ1-5): GAGVSQSPRYKVAKRGQDVALRCDPISGHVSLFWYQQALGQGPEFLTYFQNEAQLDKSGLPSDRFFAERPEGSVSTLKIQRTQQEDSAVYLCASSPTGGNQPQHFGDGTRLSIL.

The chain's CDR3 is CASSSPLGGEATYGYTF. CDR3 DNA: TGTGCCAGCAGTAGCCCCCTAGGGGGGGAGGCGACCTATGGCTACACCTTC. This chain links TRBV3-1 (or the pseudogene TRBV3-2) with TRBJ1-2; tentatively, D is TRBD1 (6 bases). V lost 6 bases and J 4 bases, leaving 24 bases between the germline ends. Per germline, CDR1 LGHDT and CDR2 YNNKEL (reference sequence). The CDR3 runs to 17 residues.

The chain links TRBV27 to TRBJ1-4; D unresolved. The CDR3 sequence is 14 residues long. Per the germline V gene, CDR1 is MNHEY and CDR2 is SMNVEV (reference sequence). The V gene lost 4 bases and the J gene lost 2 bases, with 8 bases spanning the gap. The CDR3 reads CASSSSGTNEKLFF. DNA of the CDR3: TGTGCCAGCAGTTCGTCGGGGACTAATGAAAAACTGTTTTTT.

In its sample, this clone was seen once. The chain joins TRBV30 to TRBJ1-5; the D is unclear. This CDR3 has 16 residues. Trimming took off 2 bases at V and 10 bases at J, with 24 bases between the two ends. Germline lookup yields CDR1 GTSNPN and CDR2 SVGIG (reference sequence). This CDR3 is CAWSPGPVPGGGPQHF. The CDR3, as DNA: TGTGCCTGGAGTCCCGGCCCGGTTCCCGGAGGTGGCCCCCAGCATTTT.

This chain joins TRBV5-4 and TRBJ2-7; 7 nucleotides line up with TRBD2. CDR3 size: 16 residues. Germline CDR1 reads SGHNT; CDR2 reads YYREEE (reference sequence). Trimming cost V 2 bases and J 0 bases; bases outside gene matches: 8. CDR3 region: CASSFEPGGRSYEQYF. The CDR3 DNA follows: TGTGCCAGCAGCTTCGAGCCGGGGGGACGCTCCTACGAGCAGTACTTC.

The J gene is TRBJ1-1, the V gene TRBV12-3 or TRBV12-4, with D perhaps TRBD1 (6 bases). The V gene lost 7 bases and the J gene lost 3 bases, with 9 bases spanning the gap. The CDR3 spans 12 residues. CDR3 coding DNA: TGTGCCAGCACCCCAGGGGACACTGAAGCTTTCTTT. The encoded protein is CASTPGDTEAFF.

The chain employs TRBV10-1 and TRBJ1-1; D may be TRBD1 (6 bases). Trimming removed 4 bases at V and 4 bases at J, with 13 bases between. The CDR3 has 14 residues. Germline CDR1 reads WNHNN; CDR2 reads SYGVQD (reference sequence). CDR3: CASSGNRDFTEAFF. The CDR3 DNA sequence: TGCGCCAGCAGTGGTAACAGGGATTTCACTGAAGCTTTCTTT.